This T cell receptor beta chain was observed in a study of blood T cells in healthy people across ages. Study-wide findings and caveats: Greater diversity and more naive CD4+ cells were seen in long-lived donors than in aged donors.

This clonotype was observed many times. Its specificity is not known. Through a sample-barcoded 5' primer and a J-beta primer mix, a second PCR was run for 7 to 11 cycles. TCRdb independently ran MiXCR on the 5' RACE reads; one entry per CDR3 protein. The sample lists just under 750,000 distinct CDR3 sequences; 20% to 25% were seen once. Per germline, CDR1 LNHNV and CDR2 YYDKDF (reference sequence). J was trimmed by 0 bases and V by 0 bases; bases with no gene match: 7. This CDR3 spans 18 amino acids. Each donor had approximately 10 milliliters of peripheral blood drawn. Whenever a sample was processed, at least 7 million PBMCs were isolated.

The sample comprised blood. This TCR was sampled from a man between 70 and 80 years old in good health. This sequence joins TRBV15 and TRBJ2-1; 8 nucleotides match TRBD2. This CDR3 reads CATSRDYGGDTSYNEQFF. CDR3 coding DNA: TGTGCCACCAGCAGAGATTACGGGGGGGACACCTCCTACAATGAGCAGTTCTTC.